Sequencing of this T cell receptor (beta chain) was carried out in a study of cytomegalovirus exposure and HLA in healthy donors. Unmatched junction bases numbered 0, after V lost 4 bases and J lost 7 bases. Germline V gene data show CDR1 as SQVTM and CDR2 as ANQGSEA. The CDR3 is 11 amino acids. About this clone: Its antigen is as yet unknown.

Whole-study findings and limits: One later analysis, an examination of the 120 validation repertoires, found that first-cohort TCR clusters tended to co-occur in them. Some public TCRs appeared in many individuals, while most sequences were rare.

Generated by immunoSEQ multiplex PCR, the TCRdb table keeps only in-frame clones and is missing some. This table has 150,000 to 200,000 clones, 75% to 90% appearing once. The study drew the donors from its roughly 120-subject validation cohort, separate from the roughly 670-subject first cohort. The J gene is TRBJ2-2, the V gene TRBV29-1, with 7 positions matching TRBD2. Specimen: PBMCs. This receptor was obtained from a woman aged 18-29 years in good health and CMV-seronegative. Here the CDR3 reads CSVGGGGELFF. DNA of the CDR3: TGCAGCGTTGGGGGGGGCGGGGAGCTGTTTTTT.